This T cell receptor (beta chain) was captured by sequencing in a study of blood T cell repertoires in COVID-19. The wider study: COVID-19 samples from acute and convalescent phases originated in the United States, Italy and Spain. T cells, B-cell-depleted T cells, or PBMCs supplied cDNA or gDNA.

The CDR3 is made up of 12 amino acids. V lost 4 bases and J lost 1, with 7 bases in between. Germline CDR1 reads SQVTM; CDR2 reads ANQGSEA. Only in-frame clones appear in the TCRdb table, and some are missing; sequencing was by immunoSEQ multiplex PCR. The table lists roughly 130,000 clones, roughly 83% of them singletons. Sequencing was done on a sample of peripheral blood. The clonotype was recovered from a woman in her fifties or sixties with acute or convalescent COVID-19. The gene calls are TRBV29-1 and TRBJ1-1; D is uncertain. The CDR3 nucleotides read TGCAGCGTTGCTTTATCGAACACTGAAGCTTTCTTT. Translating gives CSVALSNTEAFF.